This T cell receptor (beta chain) was observed in a study of human T cells and chemical hapten exposure. Study summary: Skin of the upper inner arm, approximately 2 cm by approximately 2 cm, received 2% DPC for sensitization. Patients having alopecia areata, totalis or universalis were mostly female. Findings of the study overall: Relative to control repertoires, expanded TCRs gave rise to significantly more large CDR3 similarity clusters.

TCRdb re-called the RACE reads through MiXCR, storing one row per CDR3 protein. The sample holds 40,000 to 50,000 distinct CDR3 sequences, under 15% seen once. As for this clonotype: Its matching antigen is unknown. This may be a read error, as it is one base from a much larger clone. The final CDR3 position lacks the conserved phenylalanine or tryptophan, pointing to a likely read error.

Documented time point: pre-sensitization, week 0. Treatment meaning: therapeutic diphenylcyclopropenone sensitization with weekly scalp DPC. The CDR3 sequence is 12 residues long. Trimming took off 4 bases at V and 3 bases at J, with 5 bases between the two ends. Per the germline V gene, CDR1 is SNHLY and CDR2 is FYNNEI. This clonotype was obtained from a woman in her thirties with alopecia areata. Some clones in this sample may be carry-over from other donors' samples. The rearrangement uses TRBV2 and TRBJ2-3; D gene uncertain. This specimen consisted of whole blood, obtained in connection with sensitization to the hapten diphenylcyclopropenone (DPC). The DNA of the CDR3 is TGTGCCAGCAGTGCGGAGACAGATACGCAGTATTTA. Encoded protein: CASSAETDTQYL.